Below are 12 T cell receptor beta chains sequenced from a single sample in a study of brain metastases from non-small cell lung cancer. This table comes from immunoSEQ multiplex PCR, and its TCRdb copy is limited to in-frame clones, with some not included. Of about 690 clones in the sample, roughly nine tenths were seen once. The sample consisted of tissue from a brain metastasis. The origin of the receptors is a donor aged 40 or older with non-small cell lung cancer.

This sequence joins TRBV28 and TRBJ1-2, with D perhaps TRBD1 (5 bases). The ends were cut back, 3 bases at V and 3 bases at J, with 11 bases in the middle. The CDR3 is 14 residues long. Germline V gene lookup returns CDR1 MDHEN and CDR2 SYDVKM. CDR3 bases: TGTGCCAGCAGTTTGCCTCCCAGGGACTATGGCTACACCTTC. Its translation is CASSLPPRDYGYTF.

The chain combines TRBV4-3 with TRBJ2-6; D gene unclear. CDR3 length equals 15 residues. Deletions cut 0 bases from V and 0 bases from J, with 3 bases between. Germline CDR1 reads LGHNA; CDR2 reads YSLEER. CDR3 loop: CASSQDPSGANVLTF. CDR3 nucleotides: TGCGCCAGCAGCCAAGATCCCTCTGGGGCCAACGTCCTGACTTTC.

This clone occurred once. The chain is built from TRBV4-2 and TRBJ2-2; 7 bases agree with TRBD1. This CDR3 contains 15 residues. Trimming removed 1 base from V and 2 bases from J; junction bases left unmatched: 1. Germline CDR1 LGHNA, CDR2 YNFKEQ. The CDR3 protein is CASSQGQGNTGELFF. The CDR3 bases are TGTGCCAGCAGCCAAGGACAGGGAAACACCGGGGAGCTGTTTTTT.

The chain has TRBV19 and TRBJ1-5; D uncertain. CDR1 and CDR2 (germline): LNHDA, SQIVND (reference sequence). V lost 0 bases to trimming and J lost 7 bases, with 7 bases between them. The length of the CDR3 is 13 residues. The CDR3, as DNA: TGTGCCAGTAGTATAGAAGTTGGACAGCCCCAGCATTTT. Its translation: CASSIEVGQPQHF.

The rearrangement uses TRBV3-1 (or the pseudogene TRBV3-2) and TRBJ2-3, with 7 bases identical to TRBD1. CDR1 LGHDT and CDR2 YNNKEL come from the germline V gene (reference sequence). The CDR3 totals 17 residues. V trimming: 0 bases; J trimming: 1 base; junction bases outside the gene matches: 7. The chain's CDR3 is CASSQDVRTGGTDTQYF. CDR3 in DNA: TGTGCCAGCAGCCAAGATGTTAGAACAGGGGGCACAGATACGCAGTATTTT.

The chain has TRBV7-6 and TRBJ2-7; 12 positions match TRBD2. The CDR3 consists of 14 residues. Germline loops: CDR1 SGHVS, CDR2 FNYEAQ. The ends lost 5 bases at V and 9 bases at J; junction bases unmatched: 8. CDR3 in DNA: TGTGCCAGCAGCACTAGGACTAGCGGGATTGTGCAGTACTTC. It codes for CASSTRTSGIVQYF.

This clone appeared once. This rearrangement joins TRBV3-1 (or the pseudogene TRBV3-2) to TRBJ2-1; no clear D. This CDR3 region has 15 residues. Germline-derived CDR1 and CDR2 are LGHDT and YNNKEL (reference sequence). V gave up 1 base and J gave up 0 bases, with 7 bases separating them. CDR3 protein: CASSQGSSSYNEQFF. CDR3 DNA sequence: TGTGCCAGCAGCCAAGGCAGTAGCTCCTACAATGAGCAGTTCTTC.

The chain joins TRBV10-1 to TRBJ2-1, with a weak D call TRBD1 (5 bases). This CDR3 has 15 amino acids. Trimming left V 1 base short and J 5 bases short, with 12 bases between. The germline gives CDR1 WNHNN, CDR2 SYGVQD (reference sequence). The CDR3 spells CASSEWIGANNEQFF. CDR3 DNA: TGCGCCAGCAGTGAGTGGATAGGGGCAAACAATGAGCAGTTCTTC.

The rearrangement uses TRBV5-8 and TRBJ2-5, with 8 bases matching TRBD1. The CDR3 spans 14 residues. With V trimmed by 0 bases and J by 4 bases, 2 bases remained unmatched. Looked up from germline, CDR1 is SGHTS and CDR2 is YDEGEE. This chain's CDR3 is CASSLDRGTETQYF. CDR3 bases: TGTGCCAGCAGCTTGGACAGGGGGACAGAGACCCAGTACTTC.

The chain employs TRBV6-5 and TRBJ1-4, with TRBD1 matching 7 bases. Germline V gene lookup returns CDR1 MNHEY and CDR2 SVGAGI. The junction had 8 bases not matched to a gene; V was cut back by 9 bases and J by 4 bases. The CDR3 consists of 14 residues. The CDR3 bases are TGTGCCAGTGAGCCGGGACAGTTTAATGAAAAACTGTTTTTT. It yields the protein CASEPGQFNEKLFF.

Comments on this clone: The same CDR3 also results from other DNA sequences found in this sample. The rearrangement links TRBV5-6 to TRBJ1-5, with a tentative D call TRBD1 (6 bases). V lost 0 bases and J 0 bases, leaving 10 bases between the germline ends. The CDR3 covers 16 residues. Germline lookup yields CDR1 SGHDT and CDR2 YYEEEE. CDR3 nucleotide sequence: TGTGCCAGCAGCTTGGAGGGGGGGTATAGCAATCAGCCCCAGCATTTT. This gives the protein CASSLEGGYSNQPQHF.

This sequence joins TRBV28 and TRBJ1-1, with D perhaps matching TRBD1 (5 bases). CDR3 size: 13 residues. V lost 5 bases and J 11 bases, leaving 18 bases between the germline ends. The germline V gene has CDR1 MDHEN and CDR2 SYDVKM. The CDR3 bases are TGTGCCAGCAGTACCCCGGGACTGGCTGGTGCTTTCTTT. This sequence encodes CASSTPGLAGAFF.